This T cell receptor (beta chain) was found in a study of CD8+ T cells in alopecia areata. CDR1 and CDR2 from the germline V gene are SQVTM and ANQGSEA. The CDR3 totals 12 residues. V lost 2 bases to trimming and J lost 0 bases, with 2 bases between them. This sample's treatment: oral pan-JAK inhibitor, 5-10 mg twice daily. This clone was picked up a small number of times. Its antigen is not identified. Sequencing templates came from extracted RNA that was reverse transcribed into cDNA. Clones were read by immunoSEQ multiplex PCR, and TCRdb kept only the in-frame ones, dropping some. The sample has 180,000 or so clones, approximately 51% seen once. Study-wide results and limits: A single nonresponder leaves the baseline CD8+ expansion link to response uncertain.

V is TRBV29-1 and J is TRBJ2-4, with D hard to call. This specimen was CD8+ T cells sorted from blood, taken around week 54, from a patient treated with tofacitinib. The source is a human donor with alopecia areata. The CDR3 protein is CSVELAKNIQYF. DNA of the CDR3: TGCAGCGTTGAACTAGCCAAAAACATTCAGTACTTC.